This TCR beta chain is drawn from a study of blood T cell repertoires in COVID-19 (dated by TCRdb to about 2020). Background for the entire study: Samples covering the acute and convalescent phases of COVID-19 were provided by collaborators in the United States, Italy and Spain. Where available, HLA class I and class II types were obtained from metadata supplied by the sample provider rather than from assay-based typing. The prospective study material was composed of cDNA or gDNA derived from T cells, B-cell-depleted T cells, or PBMCs. Samples came from the ongoing ImmuneRACE study (first 160 participants) plus 1,254 subjects from 6 global collaborators. The repertoires were released in a freely available public database intended as a resource for research on the immune response to SARS-CoV-2. Nearly every sample came with metadata listing a de-identified subject ID, COVID-19 status, age in years and sex. Subjects who had been exposed to COVID-19, were actively infected with it, or had recovered from it provided the deeply sampled blood TCRbeta repertoires that made up the dataset. Overall study outcomes, separate from this receptor: The amount of clinical and demographic metadata varied by source and participant and was provided uncurated.

Whole blood was collected in K2EDTA tubes by collaborating institutions according to the institutions' own protocols. Collaborator samples were shipped for TCRbeta analysis as frozen whole blood, isolated PBMCs, or DNA extracted from either sample type. This clone has only a few counts. Its antigen target is currently unknown. Base qualities are not at hand, and no much larger clone is one base apart. Germline trimming amounts to 0 bases on V and 1 base on J, with 3 as the count of junction bases outside the gene matches. The CDR3 runs 15 residues from the cysteine to the phenylalanine. The kept DNA is CDR3 alone, 45 bases in frame from the first base. The germline V gene sets CDR1 to SGHRS and CDR2 to YFSETQ. The immunoSEQ Assay, a bias-controlled multiplex PCR, was used to amplify TCRbeta CDR3 regions from genomic DNA. Turning to the authors' computational methods: Within the assay, amplification of reference gene primers was used to estimate how many nucleated cells each sample contained. Sequence reads were collapsed and filtered to measure the absolute abundance of every unique TCRbeta CDR3 rearrangement. Productive Simpson clonality was computed per sample as the square root of Simpson's diversity index over productive rearrangements. The table was pulled from immuneACCESS by TCRdb, which kept in-frame rearrangements only. Such tables lose some clones; where checked, under half of the loss comes from unresolved V genes, and the rest has no known cause. Clonal size and the V and J genes are those of that table, whereas D and trimming came from the DNA. This sample is represented by 30,000 to 40,000 clones; roughly nine tenths of them were singletons. The ten largest clonotypes hold about 12% of the sample.

Source material: peripheral blood. The chain is made from TRBV5-1 and TRBJ1-1; 7 of the junction bases match TRBD1. The source of this sequence is a man in his 70s with active COVID-19. DNA sequence: TGCGCCAGCAGCTTGGGTCAGGGGGGGAACACTGAAGCTTTCTTT. This is translated as CASSLGQGGNTEAFF.